These 25 T cell receptor beta chains came from one sample sequenced in a study of blood T cell repertoires in COVID-19. Sequencing used immunoSEQ multiplex PCR; TCRdb keeps in-frame clones, though not all of them. The sample shows about 110,000 clones, approximately 82% of them seen only once. The material sequenced was peripheral blood. Source of these receptors: an elderly woman with acute or convalescent COVID-19.

The J gene is TRBJ2-1, the V gene TRBV11-1; 13 bases align to TRBD2. Germline V gene sequence: CDR1 SGHAT, CDR2 FQDESV (reference sequence). This CDR3 is built from 15 residues. J lost 6 bases, V lost 5 bases, and 4 bases had no gene match. CDR3 sequence: CASSPRTSGGNEQFF. The CDR3 DNA sequence: TGTGCCAGCAGCCCCAGGACTAGCGGGGGCAATGAGCAGTTCTTC.

V and J are TRBV10-1 and TRBJ2-3; weak D call: TRBD2 (5 bases). This CDR3 is 13 amino acids long. V was shortened by 5 bases and J by 6 bases, with 12 bases between the two germline ends. The germline gives CDR1 WNHNN, CDR2 SYGVQD (reference sequence). In nucleotides, the CDR3 is TGCGCCAGCAGTCATCAGGAGGAGGATACGCAGTATTTT. Translated, it gives CASSHQEEDTQYF.

V is TRBV10-3 and J is TRBJ2-7; 8 bases line up with TRBD1. The CDR3 is 15 residues long. Germline values: CDR1 ENHRY, CDR2 SYGVKD. The ends lost 5 bases at V and 2 bases at J; junction bases unmatched: 8. The CDR3 sequence: CAISSPGGGTYEQYF. The CDR3 DNA sequence: TGTGCCATCAGTTCCCCAGGGGGCGGAACCTACGAGCAGTACTTC.

This clone was detected a few times. One junction end does not reproduce the germline sequence, and a read error may be involved. The rearrangement joins TRBV7-7 to TRBJ1-1; D is uncertain. Germline V gene sequence: CDR1 SSHAT, CDR2 FNYEAQ (reference sequence). CDR3 length: 13 amino acids. The CDR3: CASSLTLATEAFF. For the CDR3, the DNA is TGTGCTAGCAGCTTGACTCTCGCAACTGAAGCTTTCTTT.

The rearrangement uses TRBV30 and TRBJ1-6, with D perhaps TRBD1 (6 bases). V lost 1 base, J lost 8 bases, and 12 bases lay in between. CDR1 is GTSNPN and CDR2 is SVGIG in the germline V gene (reference sequence). The CDR3 has 14 amino acids. The DNA of the CDR3 is TGTGCCTGGAGTGACGCCAGGGGATATTCACCCCTCCACTTT. This codes for CAWSDARGYSPLHF. The whole variable domain, filled in from reference TRBV30 and TRBJ1-6, reads SQTIHQWPATLVQPVGSPLSLECTVEGTSNPNLYWYRQAAGRGLQLLFYSVGIGQISSEVPQNLSASRPQDRQFILSSKKLLLSDSGFYLCAWSDARGYSPLHFGNGTRLTVT.

The genes are TRBV11-2 and TRBJ1-1; D gene unclear. The length of the CDR3 is 14 residues. Germline-derived CDR1 and CDR2 are SGHAT and FQNNGV. V shed 0 bases and J shed 5 bases, with 10 bases lying between them. In DNA form, the CDR3 reads TGTGCCAGCAGCTTAGAATCATCCAGGACTGAAGCTTTCTTT. It encodes CASSLESSRTEAFF.

This clone was seen a handful of times. CDR3 bases: TGTGCCAGCAGCAAGACAGGGGGCGAGCGTCACGAGCAGTACTTC. Translating it yields CASSKTGGERHEQYF. This chain connects TRBV3-1 (or the pseudogene TRBV3-2) to TRBJ2-7; TRBD1 aligns across 10 bases. Trimming at V came to 5 bases and at J to 5 bases, leaving 9 bases not matched to a gene. Germline V gene data show CDR1 as LGHDT and CDR2 as YNNKEL (reference sequence). CDR3 size: 15 residues.

This clone was found a few times. The chain links TRBV6-5 to TRBJ1-1; D remains unclear. The CDR3 totals 14 residues. V was pared by 2 bases and J by 6 bases, with 13 bases between. Germline-derived CDR1 and CDR2 are MNHEY and SVGAGI. The CDR3 here is CASSYGVPTAEAFF. The CDR3 bases are TGTGCCAGCAGTTACGGCGTCCCGACTGCTGAAGCTTTCTTT.

The V call is TRBV3-1 (or the pseudogene TRBV3-2), the J call TRBJ1-3; D unclear. V shed 0 bases and J shed 0 bases, with 9 bases lying between them. This CDR3 is built from 16 residues. Germline V gene sequence: CDR1 LGHDT, CDR2 YNNKEL (reference sequence). The CDR3 protein is CASSQDRGSSGNTIYF. The CDR3 DNA reads TGTGCCAGCAGCCAAGATCGAGGCAGCTCTGGAAACACCATATATTTT.

The chain carries TRBV2 and TRBJ2-1; 8 bases match TRBD2. The CDR3 consists of 12 residues. Trimming at V came to 10 bases and at J to 9 bases, leaving 8 bases not matched to a gene. CDR1 SNHLY and CDR2 FYNNEI come from the germline V gene. The CDR3 bases are TGTGCCACACGACTAGCGATGGGTGAGCAGTTCTTC. Translated, it gives CATRLAMGEQFF.

V is TRBV18 and J is TRBJ2-7; 7 bases agree with TRBD1. The CDR3 length is 17 residues. Per the germline V gene, CDR1 is KGHSH and CDR2 is LQKENI. V lost 5 bases to trimming and J lost 0 bases; unmatched junction nucleotides: 13. The CDR3: CASSKGQSFDSSYEQYF. In DNA, the CDR3 is TGTGCCAGCTCAAAGGGACAGAGCTTTGACAGCTCCTACGAGCAGTACTTC. Filled out from reference TRBV18 and TRBJ2-7, the complete variable domain reads NAGVMQNPRHLVRRRGQEARLRCSPMKGHSHVYWYRQLPEEGLKFMVYLQKENIIDESGMPKERFSAEFPKEGPSILRIQQVVRGDSAAYFCASSKGQSFDSSYEQYFGPGTRLTVT.

This chain joins TRBV13 and TRBJ2-2; no firm D call. CDR1 and CDR2 (germline): PRHDT, FYEKMQ (reference sequence). The length of the CDR3 is 13 residues. Between the trimmed V and J ends, which lost 2 bases and 4 bases, there was a span of 5 bases. CDR3 residues: CASSLSITGELFF. CDR3 bases: TGTGCCAGCAGCTTATCCATCACCGGGGAGCTGTTTTTT.

The chain links TRBV19 to TRBJ2-3, with D possibly matching TRBD1 (6 bases). The germline V and J ends were trimmed by 2 bases and 4 bases, with 13 bases remaining between them. Germline values: CDR1 LNHDA, CDR2 SQIVND (reference sequence). The CDR3 is 15 amino acids. CDR3 in amino acids: CASSIMGEGADTQYF. The CDR3 nucleotides read TGTGCCAGTAGTATAATGGGCGAGGGGGCAGATACGCAGTATTTT.

This rearrangement joins TRBV19 to TRBJ2-3; 9 bases match TRBD1. CDR3 length equals 15 residues. Losses at the gene ends were 6 bases for V and 4 bases for J; bases not matched to a gene: 8. Germline CDR1 is LNHDA and CDR2 is SQIVND (reference sequence). In nucleotides, the CDR3 is TGTGCCAGTAGCGCTGCACAGGGGGCATCAGATACGCAGTATTTT. Translated, it gives CASSAAQGASDTQYF.

V and J are TRBV7-8 and TRBJ2-1, with unresolved D. This CDR3 spans 15 amino acids. Germline CDR1 SGHVS, CDR2 FQNEAQ. Trimming shortened V by 5 bases and J by 5 bases, and 16 bases separated the two germline ends. CDR3: CASSGWQKEDNEQFF. As DNA, the CDR3 is TGTGCCAGCAGCGGCTGGCAGAAAGAGGACAATGAGCAGTTCTTC. The full variable domain, rest sourced from reference TRBV7-8 and TRBJ2-1, is GAGVSQSPRYKVAKRGQDVALRCDPISGHVSLFWYQQALGQGPEFLTYFQNEAQLDKSGLPSDRFFAERPEGSVSTLKIQRTQQEDSAVYLCASSGWQKEDNEQFFGPGTRLTVL.

Points on this clone: This CDR3 is missing its conserved last phenylalanine or tryptophan, likely due to a read error. No DNA is shown, since the ends of the CDR3 on it are uncertain; the CDR3 is the one TCRdb lists. This chain joins TRBV30 and TRBJ1-2. Germline-derived CDR1 and CDR2 are GTSNPN and SVGIG (reference sequence). A total of 13 residues make up the CDR3, ends included. CDR3 in amino acids: CAWRDKFRATGGI.

The J gene is TRBJ2-7, the V gene TRBV13; tentatively, D is TRBD1 (6 bases). Looked up from germline, CDR1 is PRHDT and CDR2 is FYEKMQ (reference sequence). Trimming took 7 bases from V and 2 from J, leaving 12 bases between them. The CDR3 loop spans 13 amino acids. The CDR3 region has the DNA TGTGCCAGCACCGTGACAGGAACCTACGAGCAGTACTTC. Amino acid sequence: CASTVTGTYEQYF. The full variable domain, in which reference TRBV13 and TRBJ2-7 provide the parts outside the CDR3, is AAGVIQSPRHLIKEKRETATLKCYPIPRHDTVYWYQQGPGQDPQFLISFYEKMQSDKGSIPDRFSAQQFSDYHSELNMSSLELGDSALYFCASTVTGTYEQYFGPGTRLTVT.

The chain is built from TRBV5-4 and TRBJ2-1, with 11 bases matching TRBD2. Germline CDR1 reads SGHNT; CDR2 reads YYREEE (reference sequence). The trim removed 4 bases at V and 4 bases at J, leaving 7 bases unmatched. The CDR3 is made up of 16 amino acids. The CDR3: CASSGIAGGPYNEQFF. The CDR3 DNA reads TGTGCCAGCAGCGGAATAGCGGGGGGGCCGTACAATGAGCAGTTCTTC.

This clone was seen once. V is TRBV5-1 and J is TRBJ2-5; the D is unclear. The V and J ends lost 5 bases and 4 bases respectively, with 15 bases between them. This CDR3 comprises 14 residues. Per the germline V gene, CDR1 is SGHRS and CDR2 is YFSETQ. Here the CDR3 reads CASRVQTSGETQYF. Written as DNA, the CDR3 is TGCGCCAGCAGAGTTCAGACCTCGGGAGAGACCCAGTACTTC. Complete variable domain (other parts from reference TRBV5-1 and TRBJ2-5): KAGVTQTPRYLIKTRGQQVTLSCSPISGHRSVSWYQQTPGQGLQFLFEYFSETQRNKGNFPGRFSGRQFSNSRSEMNVSTLELGDSALYLCASRVQTSGETQYFGPGTRLLVL.

In this sample, this clone turned up once. The chain uses TRBV9 and TRBJ2-3; TRBD2 aligns across 14 bases. The CDR3 extends over 20 amino acids. In germline, CDR1 is SGDLS, CDR2 YYNGEE. Trimming cost V 0 bases and J 1 base; bases outside gene matches: 10. The CDR3 reads CASSVAPTSGRATGTDTQYF. The CDR3, as DNA: TGTGCCAGCAGCGTAGCCCCGACTAGCGGGAGGGCGACCGGCACAGATACGCAGTATTTT. Looking up the rest from reference TRBV9 and TRBJ2-3 gives the full variable domain: DSGVTQTPKHLITATGQRVTLRCSPRSGDLSVYWYQQSLDQGLQFLIQYYNGEERAKGNILERFSAQQFPDLHSELNLSSLELGDSALYFCASSVAPTSGRATGTDTQYFGPGTRLTVL.

The chain combines TRBV6-5 with TRBJ1-6; possibly TRBD1 for D (6 bases). Germline assignment: CDR1 MNHEY and CDR2 SVGAGI. V shed 4 bases and J shed 10 bases, with 14 bases lying between them. The CDR3 runs 14 residues. DNA of the CDR3: TGTGCCAGCAGTTCCCGGACAGTCAGCTCACCCCTCCACTTT. Encoded protein: CASSSRTVSSPLHF.

The genes are TRBV5-1 and TRBJ1-4, with 7 bases identical to TRBD1. Germline loops: CDR1 SGHRS, CDR2 YFSETQ. The CDR3 contains 14 residues. J lost 3 bases, V lost 4 bases, and 3 bases had no gene match. The CDR3 sequence: CASSGGQSNEKLFF. As DNA, the CDR3 is TGCGCCAGCAGCGGGGGACAGTCTAATGAAAAACTGTTTTTT.

The genes are TRBV11-3 and TRBJ2-7, with TRBD1 matching 9 bases. There are 18 residues in the CDR3. Germline V lookup: CDR1 SGHNT, CDR2 YENEEA. With 4 bases clipped from V and 0 bases from J, the junction kept 13 bases outside the gene matches. The CDR3 nucleotides read TGTGCCAGCAGCTCGACAGGGGGTGGCAATATTTTCTCCTACGAGCAGTACTTC. This encodes CASSSTGGGNIFSYEQYF.

The chain has TRBV7-2 and TRBJ1-5; the D is unclear. CDR1 SGHTA and CDR2 FQGNSA come from the germline V gene. CDR3 size: 13 residues. Trimming pared 2 bases from V and 6 bases from J, leaving 8 bases between. The CDR3 bases are TGTGCCAGCAGCTTAACGGGTACTCAGCCCCAGCATTTT. The encoded protein is CASSLTGTQPQHF.

The J gene is TRBJ2-3, the V gene TRBV5-1, with 8 bases lining up with TRBD2. Losses at the gene ends were 6 bases for V and 1 base for J; bases not matched to a gene: 10. CDR3 length equals 16 residues. CDR1 SGHRS and CDR2 YFSETQ come from the germline V gene. The DNA for the CDR3 is TGCGCCAGCAACCCAACAGGGCGGGGGGGCACAGATACGCAGTATTTT. It yields the protein CASNPTGRGGTDTQYF.